Listed below are T cell receptor beta chains from one sample, sequenced in a study of blood T cell repertoires in COVID-19. This table comes from immunoSEQ multiplex PCR, and its TCRdb copy is limited to in-frame clones, with some not included. Of roughly 250,000 clones in the sample, around nine tenths were seen once. Sequencing used peripheral blood. These receptor sequences come from a man between 40 and 49 years old who had recovered from COVID-19. Each CDR3 is given with its conserved first and last residue. The D gene is left open where the match is weak. Only part of the rows carry a size: once, few, many, or a class if the clone is expanded.

j_call v_call d_call clone_size cdr3_nt cdr3_aa
TRBJ2-1 TRBV6-5 NA NA TGTGCCAGCAGATTAACTACAGGGATCAATGAGCAGTTCTTC CASRLTTGINEQFF
TRBJ1-5 TRBV27 TRBD1 once TGTGCCAGCAGTTTATTGGGGACAGGGGGACGGGGGAGCAATCAGCCCCAGCATTTT CASSLLGTGGRGSNQPQHF
TRBJ1-5 TRBV4-3 NA NA TGCGCCAGCAGCCAAGAGGGGACACAGGAGGTACTGGCCCGCAATCAGCCCCAGCATTTT CASSQEGTQEVLARNQPQHF
TRBJ2-2 TRBV7-6 TRBD1 NA TGTGCCAGCAGCTTAGCGGCAGGGGGTACCGGGGAGCTGTTTTTT CASSLAAGGTGELFF
TRBJ2-5 TRBV3-1/TRBV3-2 NA NA TGTGCCAGCAGCCATAACAGGTTAGAGACCCAGTACTTC CASSHNRLETQYF
TRBJ1-6 TRBV7-6 NA NA TGTGCCAGCAGCTATAGCTCCTATAATTCACCCCTCCACTTT CASSYSSYNSPLHF
TRBJ2-7 TRBV4-3 NA NA TGCGCCAGCAGCCAGAAGGGGGGGCTAGATAGCTCCTACGAGCAGTACTTC CASSQKGGLDSSYEQYF
TRBJ2-7 TRBV29-1 NA NA TGCAGCTCTGGTCCCTGGACACCCTACGAGCAGTACTTC CSSGPWTPYEQYF
TRBJ1-3 TRBV14 TRBD1 NA TGTGCCAGCAGTCAAGAAGGGACAGTCCGAAACACCATATATTTT CASSQEGTVRNTIYF
TRBJ2-7 TRBV5-4 NA NA TGTGCCAGCAGCTCCTTATCTGACAGGAGCTCCTACGAGCAGTACTTC CASSSLSDRSSYEQYF
TRBJ1-2 TRBV3-1/TRBV3-2 NA NA TGTGCCAGCAGCGGGGCCTATGGCTACACCTTC CASSGAYGYTF
TRBJ2-5 TRBV5-1 TRBD2 many TGCGCCACCAGACCCCAGGGAGGGTCAGAGACCCAGTACTTC CATRPQGGSETQYF
TRBJ2-1 TRBV9 NA NA TGTGCCAGCAGCGTAGAAGCGGTTGGGTACAATGAGCAGTTCTTC CASSVEAVGYNEQFF
TRBJ2-7 TRBV18 TRBD1 NA TGTGCCAGCTCTGGGACAGGGAGGAACGAGCAGTACTTC CASSGTGRNEQYF
TRBJ2-7 TRBV27 TRBD1 NA TGTGCCAGCAGCTCACCGGGACAGGGGTACGAGCAGTACTTC CASSSPGQGYEQYF
TRBJ2-1 TRBV6-5 TRBD1 NA TGTGCCAGCAGGCCTACTACAGGGGGAGGTGAGCAGTTCTTC CASRPTTGGGEQFF
TRBJ2-5 TRBV24-1 NA NA TGTGCCACCAGTGATGGACGGGTAGAGGGAGAGACCCAGTACTTC CATSDGRVEGETQYF
TRBJ2-7 TRBV18 TRBD1 once TGTGCCAGCTCACCTACAGGGGGAGGCCCCGTTTACGAGCAGTACTTC CASSPTGGGPVYEQYF
TRBJ2-3 TRBV5-8 TRBD1 NA TGTGCCAGCCTCGACGGCAGGGGGCTCTCAGATACGCAGTATTTT CASLDGRGLSDTQYF
TRBJ2-7 TRBV10-2 NA NA TGCGCCAGCGCCGGAGGCAGGTCCTACGAGCAGTACTTC CASAGGRSYEQYF
TRBJ2-7 TRBV9 NA NA TGTGCCAGCAGCGTGGCCGGGGGAAGCTCCTACGAGCAGTACTTC CASSVAGGSSYEQYF
TRBJ1-1 TRBV15 NA NA TGTGCCACCAGCATAGGCACAGGAAACACTGAAGCTTTCTTT CATSIGTGNTEAFF
TRBJ2-2 TRBV7-3 TRBD2 NA TGTGCCAGCAGTCCCAAAACTAGCGGGAACACCGGGGAGCTGTTTTTT CASSPKTSGNTGELFF